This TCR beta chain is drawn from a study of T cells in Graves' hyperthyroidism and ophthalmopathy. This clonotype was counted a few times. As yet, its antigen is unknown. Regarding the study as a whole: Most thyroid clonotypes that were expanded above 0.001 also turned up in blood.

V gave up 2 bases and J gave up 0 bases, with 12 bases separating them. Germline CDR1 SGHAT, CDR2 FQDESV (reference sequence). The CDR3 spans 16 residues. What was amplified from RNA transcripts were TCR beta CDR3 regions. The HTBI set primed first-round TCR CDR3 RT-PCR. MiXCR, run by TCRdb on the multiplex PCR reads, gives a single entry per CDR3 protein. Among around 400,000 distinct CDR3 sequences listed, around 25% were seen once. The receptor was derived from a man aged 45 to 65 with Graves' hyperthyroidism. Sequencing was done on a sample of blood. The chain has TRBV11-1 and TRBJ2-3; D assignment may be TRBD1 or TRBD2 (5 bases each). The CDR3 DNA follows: TGTGCCAGCAGCTTATTGGGACCTACAAGCACAGATACGCAGTATTTT. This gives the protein CASSLLGPTSTDTQYF.